The rows below give T cell receptor beta chains drawn from one sample of a study of blood T cells in healthy people across ages. MiXCR, run by TCRdb on the 5' RACE reads, gives a single entry per CDR3 protein. This sample has about 970,000 distinct CDR3 sequences, with 51% found just once. The sample consisted of blood. The source is a woman aged 55-70 years in good health. CDR3s include the opening cysteine and the closing phenylalanine or tryptophan. D genes are given only for firm matches. Clone size is given for some rows only: seen once, a few or many times, or a class if the clone is expanded.

j_call,d_call,clone_size,v_call,cdr3_aa,cdr3_nt
TRBJ1-2,TRBD1,NA,TRBV7-2,CASTASTTGINYGYTF,TGTGCCAGCACCGCATCGACGACAGGGATTAACTATGGCTACACCTTC
TRBJ1-5,NA,NA,TRBV28,CASIDTYNQPQHF,TGTGCCAGTATCGACACCTACAATCAGCCCCAGCATTTT
TRBJ1-1,NA,NA,TRBV18,CASYRTGDTEAFF,TGTGCCAGCTATAGGACGGGGGACACTGAAGCTTTCTTT
TRBJ1-2,NA,few,TRBV7-9,CASSLDQHGYTF,TGTGCCAGCAGCTTGGACCAGCATGGCTACACCTTC
TRBJ2-1,NA,few,TRBV6-5,CASRDPVLHEQFF,TGTGCCAGCAGGGATCCGGTACTACATGAGCAGTTCTTC
TRBJ2-2,NA,NA,TRBV12-3/TRBV12-4,CASSFSPAWGTGELFF,TGTGCCAGCAGTTTCTCTCCGGCCTGGGGGACCGGGGAGCTGTTTTTT
TRBJ1-5,NA,few,TRBV6-6,CASTQGGGNQPQHF,TGTGCCAGCACCCAAGGGGGGGGCAATCAGCCCCAGCATTTT
TRBJ2-7,NA,NA,TRBV6-5,CASSPSEVEASYEQYF,TGTGCCAGCAGCCCCTCCGAGGTAGAGGCTAGCTACGAGCAGTACTTC
TRBJ2-5,NA,few,TRBV2,CASGVVPSQETQYF,TGTGCCAGCGGGGTCGTTCCTAGCCAAGAGACCCAGTACTTC
TRBJ1-1,NA,NA,TRBV29-1,CSVEPSGLNTEAFF,TGCAGCGTTGAACCCAGTGGGCTGAACACTGAAGCTTTCTTT
TRBJ2-3,TRBD2,few,TRBV28,CASSSLSRGGRDTQYF,TGTGCCAGCAGTTCCCTCTCGCGGGGGGGGCGGGATACGCAGTATTTT
TRBJ1-1,NA,NA,TRBV2,CASGGHMNTEAFF,TGTGCCAGCGGGGGACACATGAACACTGAAGCTTTCTTT
TRBJ2-1,NA,NA,TRBV20-1,CSAPRGGEQFF,TGCAGTGCTCCTCGGGGTGGTGAGCAGTTCTTC
TRBJ1-5,NA,NA,TRBV6-6,CASSYSPPWDTNQPQHF,TGTGCCAGCAGTTACTCGCCTCCCTGGGACACAAATCAGCCCCAGCATTTT
TRBJ2-7,NA,few,TRBV12-3/TRBV12-4,CASSRGRVPSYEQYF,TGTGCCAGCAGCAGGGGCCGAGTCCCCTCCTACGAGCAGTACTTC
TRBJ2-7,TRBD2,many,TRBV29-1,CSGGLAGVPYEQYF,TGCAGCGGTGGACTAGCGGGGGTCCCCTACGAGCAGTACTTC
TRBJ1-1,NA,NA,TRBV7-2,CASSPGYGTEAFF,TGTGCCAGCAGTCCAGGGTATGGAACTGAAGCTTTCTTT
TRBJ1-1,NA,NA,TRBV29-1,CSAAGTGSAFF,TGCAGCGCTGCGGGCACTGGCTCCGCTTTCTTT
TRBJ2-1,NA,NA,TRBV2,CASFRDGVYHEQFF,TGTGCCAGCTTCCGGGACGGGGTGTATCATGAGCAGTTCTTC
TRBJ2-3,NA,few,TRBV29-1,CSVGVGTDTQYF,TGCAGCGTTGGGGTGGGCACAGATACGCAGTATTTT
TRBJ2-1,NA,NA,TRBV5-1,CASSLVGAGPNEQFF,TGCGCCAGCAGCTTGGTGGGCGCAGGCCCCAATGAGCAGTTCTTC
TRBJ2-1,TRBD2,NA,TRBV20-1,CSASQGGTSGRDEQFF,TGCAGTGCTTCACAAGGGGGGACTAGCGGGAGAGATGAGCAGTTCTTC
TRBJ2-4,NA,NA,TRBV28,CASSPHERGRLAKNIQYF,TGTGCCAGCAGTCCTCACGAAAGAGGGAGACTAGCCAAAAACATTCAGTACTTC
TRBJ2-7,TRBD1,NA,TRBV5-5,CASSLGWDRGLYEQYF,TGTGCCAGCAGCTTGGGTTGGGACAGGGGGCTTTACGAGCAGTACTTC
TRBJ2-7,NA,few,TRBV4-3,CASSQGYQGRDEQYF,TGCGCCAGCAGCCAAGGTTACCAGGGTCGAGACGAGCAGTACTTC
TRBJ2-7,TRBD1,NA,TRBV28,CASSRGQGAREQYF,TGTGCCAGCAGTAGGGGACAGGGGGCCCGCGAGCAGTACTTC
TRBJ2-6,NA,NA,TRBV12-3/TRBV12-4,CASSGDHRAGANVLTF,TGTGCCAGCAGTGGGGACCACAGGGCTGGGGCCAACGTCCTGACTTTC
TRBJ1-5,TRBD1,NA,TRBV12-3/TRBV12-4,CASSPPGTGGQPQHF,TGTGCCAGCAGTCCCCCCGGGACAGGAGGGCAGCCCCAGCATTTT
TRBJ2-7,NA,many,TRBV10-3,CAISATDAFSYEQYF,TGTGCCATCAGTGCGACGGACGCCTTCTCCTACGAGCAGTACTTC
TRBJ1-2,NA,NA,TRBV6-5,CASSFRGIANYGYTF,TGTGCCAGCAGTTTTCGGGGGATAGCTAACTATGGCTACACCTTC
TRBJ1-4,NA,NA,TRBV3-1,CASSQSASTNEKLFF,TGTGCCAGCAGCCAATCGGCCAGTACCAATGAAAAACTGTTTTTT
TRBJ2-1,NA,once,TRBV20-1,CSAQYGTSFGEQFF,TGCAGTGCCCAGTACGGGACATCGTTTGGGGAGCAGTTCTTC
TRBJ2-7,NA,NA,TRBV2,CASTVATSYEQYF,TGTGCCAGCACTGTAGCGACCTCCTACGAGCAGTACTTC
TRBJ2-7,NA,few,TRBV9,CASSTTSRAITDEQYF,TGTGCCAGCAGCACAACTAGCCGGGCTATTACGGACGAGCAGTACTTC
TRBJ2-7,NA,NA,TRBV6-2/TRBV6-3,CASRELLQEQYF,TGTGCCAGCAGAGAACTACTCCAGGAGCAGTACTTC
TRBJ2-5,NA,NA,TRBV15,CATSREKALPETQYF,TGTGCCACCAGCAGAGAGAAGGCCCTCCCAGAGACCCAGTACTTC
TRBJ2-1,NA,NA,TRBV27,CASIGESYNEQFF,TGTGCCAGCATCGGGGAGTCCTACAATGAGCAGTTCTTC
TRBJ2-1,NA,NA,TRBV6-1,CASSGPVAGNEQFF,TGTGCCAGCAGTGGACCGGTCGCGGGGAATGAGCAGTTCTTC
TRBJ2-3,NA,many,TRBV29-1,CSVGVDTQYF,TGCAGCGTTGGTGTAGATACGCAGTATTTT
TRBJ2-3,NA,few,TRBV12-3/TRBV12-4,CASSSFGGQNLDTQYF,TGTGCCAGCAGTTCGTTCGGGGGCCAAAATTTGGATACGCAGTATTTT
TRBJ1-4,NA,many,TRBV4-2,CASSQDTEAANRKLFF,TGTGCCAGCAGCCAAGATACGGAGGCGGCGAATCGAAAACTGTTTTTT
TRBJ2-1,NA,NA,TRBV7-2,CASSQEWNNEQFF,TGTGCCAGCAGCCAGGAGTGGAACAATGAGCAGTTCTTC
TRBJ2-7,NA,few,TRBV28,CASSLRRPYEQYF,TGTGCCAGCAGTTTACGCCGACCCTACGAGCAGTACTTC
TRBJ2-3,NA,NA,TRBV5-4,CASSFGTGGDTQYF,TGTGCCAGCAGCTTCGGGACCGGCGGTGATACGCAGTATTTT